This T cell receptor beta chain was identified during a study of blood T cells in healthy people across ages. Overall study findings and caveats: Considered underestimates were the diversity estimates obtained from one million T cells.

Isolation of PBMCs gave at least 6 million cells per sample. About this clonotype itself: The antigen is unknown.

Germline V gene sequence: CDR1 MNHNS, CDR2 SASEGT. The length of the CDR3 is 12 residues. The ends were cut back, 3 bases at V and 11 bases at J, with 8 bases in the middle. A second about 6 to 11 cycle PCR used barcoded and J-beta primers. A template-switch adaptor with 12 random nucleotides tagged each cDNA molecule. TCRdb fed the 5' RACE reads into MiXCR, producing one record per CDR3 protein. The table shows about 640,000 distinct CDR3 sequences, with approximately 30% occurring only once. The origin of this receptor is an elderly woman in good health. The sequenced sample was blood. The genes are TRBV6-1 and TRBJ1-6; D unresolved. CDR3 in amino acids: CASSEGNPPLHF. As DNA, the CDR3 is TGTGCCAGCAGTGAGGGAAATCCACCCCTCCACTTT.